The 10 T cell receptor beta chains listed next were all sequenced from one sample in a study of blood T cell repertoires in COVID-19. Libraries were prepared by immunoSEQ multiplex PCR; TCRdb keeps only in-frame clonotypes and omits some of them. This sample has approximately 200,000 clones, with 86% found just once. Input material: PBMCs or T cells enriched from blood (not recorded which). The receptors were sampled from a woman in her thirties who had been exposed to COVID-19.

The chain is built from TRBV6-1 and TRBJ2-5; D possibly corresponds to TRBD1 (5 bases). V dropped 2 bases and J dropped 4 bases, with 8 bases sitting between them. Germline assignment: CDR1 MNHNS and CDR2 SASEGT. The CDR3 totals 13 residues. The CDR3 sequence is CASSEMGPETQYF. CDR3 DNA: TGTGCCAGCAGTGAAATGGGGCCAGAGACCCAGTACTTC.

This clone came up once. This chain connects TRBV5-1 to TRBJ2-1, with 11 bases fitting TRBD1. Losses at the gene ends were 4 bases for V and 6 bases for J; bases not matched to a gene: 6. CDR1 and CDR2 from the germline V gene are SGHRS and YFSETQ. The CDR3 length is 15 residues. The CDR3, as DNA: TGCGCCAGCAGCCCTCCCGGGACAGGGGGCAATGAGCAGTTCTTC. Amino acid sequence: CASSPPGTGGNEQFF.

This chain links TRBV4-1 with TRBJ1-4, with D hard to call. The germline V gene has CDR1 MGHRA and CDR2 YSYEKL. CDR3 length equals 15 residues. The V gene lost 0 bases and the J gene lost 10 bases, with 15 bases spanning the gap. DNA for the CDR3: TGCGCCAGCAGCCAAGATAGAAGGGAGAAGGCAAAACTGTTTTTT. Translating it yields CASSQDRREKAKLFF.

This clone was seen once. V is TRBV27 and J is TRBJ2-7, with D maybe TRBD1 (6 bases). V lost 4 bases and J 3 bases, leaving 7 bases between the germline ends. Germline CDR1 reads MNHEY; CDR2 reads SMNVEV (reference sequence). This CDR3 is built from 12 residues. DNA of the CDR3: TGTGCCAGCAGTTCAGGGGTCTACGAGCAGTACTTC. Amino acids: CASSSGVYEQYF.

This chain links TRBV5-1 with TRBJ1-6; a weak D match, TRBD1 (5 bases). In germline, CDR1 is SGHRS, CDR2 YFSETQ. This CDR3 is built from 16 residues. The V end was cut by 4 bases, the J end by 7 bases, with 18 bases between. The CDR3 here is CASSPGGAGRNSPLHF. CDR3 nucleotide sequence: TGCGCCAGCAGCCCCGGTGGGGCAGGGCGCAATTCACCCCTCCACTTT.

CDR3 nucleotide sequence: TGTGCCAGCACCTCGACAGGGTATAATCAGCCCCAGCATTTT. As protein: CASTSTGYNQPQHF. This chain joins TRBV27 and TRBJ1-5; 7 nucleotides match TRBD1. The CDR3 covers 14 residues. CDR1 MNHEY and CDR2 SMNVEV come from the germline V gene (reference sequence). The V segment lost 7 bases and the J segment 4 bases; nucleotides outside the gene matches: 7.

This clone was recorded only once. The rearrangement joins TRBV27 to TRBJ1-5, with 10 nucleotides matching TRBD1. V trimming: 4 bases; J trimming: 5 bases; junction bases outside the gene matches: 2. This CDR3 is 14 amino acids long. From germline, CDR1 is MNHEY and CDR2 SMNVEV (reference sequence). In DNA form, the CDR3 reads TGTGCCAGCAGTTCGACAGGGGGCGATCAGCCCCAGCATTTT. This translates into CASSSTGGDQPQHF.

CDR3 sequence reads: CASTQGVAGLSGELFF. The CDR3 region has the DNA TGTGCCAGCACACAAGGGGTAGCGGGGTTGTCCGGGGAGCTGTTTTTT. The chain links TRBV2 to TRBJ2-2; TRBD2 matches at 8 bases. After removal of 7 bases from V and 6 bases from J, the junction contained 13 bases not matched to a gene. The germline V gene has CDR1 SNHLY and CDR2 FYNNEI. This CDR3 contains 16 residues.

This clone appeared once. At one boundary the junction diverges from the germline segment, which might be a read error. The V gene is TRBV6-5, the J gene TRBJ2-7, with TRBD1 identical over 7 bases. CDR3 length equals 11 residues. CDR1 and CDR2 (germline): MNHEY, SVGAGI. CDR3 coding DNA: TGTGCCAGCAGTCCCTCGAGGGGGCTGGACTTC. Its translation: CASSPSRGLDF.

The CDR3 sequence: CASSSHLQGRGYTF. For the CDR3, the DNA is TGTGCCAGCAGCTCGCACCTACAGGGTCGCGGCTACACCTTC. The chain couples TRBV11-2 to TRBJ1-2, with D possibly TRBD1 on 6 matching bases. The CDR3 spans 14 residues. Germline CDR1 is SGHAT and CDR2 is FQNNGV. The germline V and J ends were trimmed by 4 bases and 8 bases, with 17 bases remaining between them.